These T cell receptor beta chains were read from a single sample in a study of metastatic and nonmetastatic thyroid tumors. TCRdb reanalyzed the PCR reads with MiXCR. The table includes tens of thousands of clones, about 20% detected once. What was sequenced was blood. The receptors stem from a female donor with papillary thyroid cancer or a benign thyroid nodule (not recorded which). Some clones in this sample may be carry-over from other donors' samples. Both conserved end residues are trimmed from each CDR3. Fields, in order: J gene, D gene, CDR3 length, V gene, CDR3 protein. D genes are given only for firm matches.

j_gene: TRBJ2-5; d_gene: -; len: 12; v_gene: TRBV4-3; CDR3aa: ASSQDYRGETQY
j_gene: TRBJ2-7; d_gene: -; len: 10; v_gene: TRBV20-1; CDR3aa: SASSHSYEQY
j_gene: TRBJ2-1; d_gene: -; len: 11; v_gene: TRBV5-1; CDR3aa: ASSFYRANEQF
j_gene: TRBJ2-1; d_gene: -; len: 11; v_gene: TRBV20-1; CDR3aa: SARRSSYNEQF
j_gene: TRBJ2-2; d_gene: -; len: 14; v_gene: TRBV6-2/TRBV6-3; CDR3aa: ASSYSRGRGTGELF
j_gene: TRBJ2-1; d_gene: -; len: 10; v_gene: TRBV5-4; CDR3aa: AISPGANEQF
j_gene: TRBJ2-7; d_gene: TRBD1; len: 12; v_gene: TRBV5-4; CDR3aa: ASDDTGGGYEPY
j_gene: TRBJ1-3; d_gene: -; len: 15; v_gene: TRBV11-2; CDR3aa: ASSLSGVRLSGNTIY
j_gene: TRBJ2-6; d_gene: -; len: 17; v_gene: TRBV11-2; CDR3aa: ASSSDLPGIHSGANVLT
j_gene: TRBJ2-3; d_gene: -; len: 12; v_gene: TRBV7-9; CDR3aa: ASSRTTGANTQY
j_gene: TRBJ2-1; d_gene: TRBD2; len: 13; v_gene: TRBV20-1; CDR3aa: SAPRGASGSNEQF
j_gene: TRBJ1-1; d_gene: -; len: 13; v_gene: TRBV11-3; CDR3aa: ASSLVGDLNTEAF
j_gene: TRBJ2-5; d_gene: TRBD2; len: 14; v_gene: TRBV7-2; CDR3aa: ASSPGWGRARETHY
j_gene: TRBJ2-3; d_gene: -; len: 12; v_gene: TRBV12-3/TRBV12-4; CDR3aa: ASSQDRSTDTQY
j_gene: TRBJ1-3; d_gene: -; len: 12; v_gene: TRBV28; CDR3aa: ATLGVSYGNTIY
j_gene: TRBJ2-2; d_gene: TRBD1; len: 14; v_gene: TRBV6-1; CDR3aa: ASSGNRGHSTGELF
j_gene: TRBJ2-1; d_gene: -; len: 11; v_gene: TRBV7-7; CDR3aa: ASSLALAAEQF
j_gene: TRBJ2-5; d_gene: TRBD1; len: 13; v_gene: TRBV28; CDR3aa: ASSIKDRLGETQY
j_gene: TRBJ2-7; d_gene: -; len: 13; v_gene: TRBV19; CDR3aa: ASSFAGRSSYEQY
j_gene: TRBJ2-5; d_gene: -; len: 10; v_gene: TRBV19; CDR3aa: ASSGIQETQY
j_gene: TRBJ2-7; d_gene: -; len: 13; v_gene: TRBV2; CDR3aa: ASSEVTGGEDEQY
j_gene: TRBJ2-3; d_gene: TRBD1; len: 15; v_gene: TRBV4-2; CDR3aa: ASSPIGTGDVWDTQY
j_gene: TRBJ2-2; d_gene: TRBD1; len: 12; v_gene: TRBV20-1; CDR3aa: SAAGTGPSGELF
j_gene: TRBJ2-1; d_gene: TRBD2; len: 12; v_gene: TRBV20-1; CDR3aa: SATGTSSYNEQF
j_gene: TRBJ2-5; d_gene: -; len: 10; v_gene: TRBV6-2/TRBV6-3; CDR3aa: ASSAVQETQY
j_gene: TRBJ2-1; d_gene: -; len: 12; v_gene: TRBV19; CDR3aa: ASSIELANNEQF
j_gene: TRBJ2-7; d_gene: TRBD2; len: 13; v_gene: TRBV3-1; CDR3aa: ASSRRETSGNEQY
j_gene: TRBJ2-5; d_gene: TRBD2; len: 14; v_gene: TRBV18; CDR3aa: ASSPRLAGAQEIQY
j_gene: TRBJ2-7; d_gene: -; len: 11; v_gene: TRBV29-1; CDR3aa: SVALSVGGEQY
j_gene: TRBJ2-3; d_gene: -; len: 14; v_gene: TRBV18; CDR3aa: ASSPPFGLLTDTQY
j_gene: TRBJ1-2; d_gene: TRBD1; len: 14; v_gene: TRBV6-1; CDR3aa: ASRGQGDISLYGYT
j_gene: TRBJ1-2; d_gene: -; len: 13; v_gene: TRBV4-1; CDR3aa: ASSPGYGKNYGYT
j_gene: TRBJ2-7; d_gene: -; len: 11; v_gene: TRBV6-5; CDR3aa: ASSYYGSYEQY
j_gene: TRBJ2-1; d_gene: TRBD2; len: 14; v_gene: TRBV29-1; CDR3aa: SVEDRLAGRNNEQF
j_gene: TRBJ2-7; d_gene: -; len: 12; v_gene: TRBV10-1; CDR3aa: DSTSWGPNYEQY